The T cell receptor (beta chain) described here comes from a study of blood T cells in healthy people across ages. A second PCR, run for about 6 to 11 cycles, used a sample-barcoded 5' primer plus a J-beta primer mix. All samples yielded 2.5 million or more CDR3-containing paired-end reads. TCRdb itself ran the 5' RACE reads through MiXCR, one entry per CDR3 protein. The sample lists roughly 1.6 million distinct CDR3 sequences; 30% to 35% were seen once. Per the germline V gene, CDR1 is MDHEN and CDR2 is SYDVKM. The CDR3 is 15 residues long. Trimming left V 3 bases short and J 7 bases short, with 19 bases between. This clonotype was counted between two and nine times.

The origin of this receptor is a woman aged 25 to 39 in good health. V usage is TRBV28 and J usage is TRBJ2-7, with D possibly matching TRBD2 (5 bases). The sample consisted of blood. For the CDR3, the DNA is TGTGCCAGCAGTTTGTCTGCGGGCGCCCTCGGAGAGCAGTACTTC. Translation: CASSLSAGALGEQYF.